Below, one T cell receptor beta chain is given with its context. Its antigen is unidentified. Unmatched junction bases numbered 12, after V lost 0 bases and J lost 0 bases. Germline V lookup: CDR1 SQVTM, CDR2 ANQGSEA. CDR3 length: 18 residues. This sample stems from a study of graft-versus-host responses after intestinal transplantation. Study summary: Every recipient underwent anti-thymocyte globulin induction, then tacrolimus and steroids for roughly three years. Findings of the study overall: Peak GvH clone levels in circulation were associated with early post-transplant HvG declines.

Processing of graft tissue released intraepithelial and lamina propria lymphocytes. The table came from immunoSEQ multiplex PCR; TCRdb's copy has only in-frame clones and leaves some out. The sample contains about 63,000 clones, roughly 90% of which appear only once. The clonotype was recovered from a human patient who received an intestinal transplant, so some T cells may come from the graft donor. This chain joins TRBV29-1 and TRBJ1-1, with TRBD1 identical over 8 bases. The sequencing here drew on ileum tissue, taken roughly 390 days after transplant. Written as DNA, the CDR3 is TGCAGCGTTGAAGACCCTACTACAGGGGGGGATATGAACACTGAAGCTTTCTTT. Translated: CSVEDPTTGGDMNTEAFF.